Below, 5 T cell receptor beta chains from the same sample are listed, as sequenced in a study of blood T cell repertoires in COVID-19 (dated by TCRdb to 2020 to 2022). The library was built by means of the immunoSEQ multiplex PCR assay. The immuneACCESS repertoire file appears here via TCRdb, limited to in-frame rearrangements. These files lack a portion of the clones; in checked studies, under half of the deficit traces to unresolved V genes, and the cause of the others is not known. Within this sample are approximately 210,000 clones, with 82% of them counted one time only. The ten largest clones capture approximately 12% of the sample. The sequenced sample was peripheral blood. Receptors were obtained from a woman aged 40-49 years with acute or convalescent COVID-19.

This sequence joins TRBV10-2 and TRBJ2-3; TRBD2 matches 9 bases. CDR3 length: 16 amino acids. The ends lost 10 bases at V and 1 base at J; junction bases unmatched: 12. Germline CDR1 reads WSHSY; CDR2 reads SAAADI. The CDR3 DNA reads as TGCGCCATAGCCCGGGAGCGCGGGGGGGGCACAGATACGCAGTATTTT. Its protein is CAIARERGGGTDTQYF.

Here the CDR3 DNA reads TGTGCCAGCAGTCCTCGGACTAGGAACTACGAGCAGTACTTC. Residues: CASSPRTRNYEQYF. V usage is TRBV28 and J usage is TRBJ2-7; 7 bases map to TRBD2. The CDR3 is 14 residues long. The V segment lost 5 bases and the J segment 3 bases; nucleotides outside the gene matches: 7. Germline V gene sequence: CDR1 MDHEN, CDR2 SYDVKM. Using reference TRBV28 and TRBJ2-7 for the parts outside the CDR3, the full variable domain is DVKVTQSSRYLVKRTGEKVFLECVQDMDHENMFWYRQDPGLGLRLIYFSYDVKMKEKGDIPEGYSVSREKKERFSLILESASTNQTSMYLCASSPRTRNYEQYFGPGTRLTVT.

The J gene is TRBJ2-7, the V gene TRBV27; the D gene is possibly TRBD2 (6 bases). Trimming removed 9 bases from V and 5 bases from J, with 23 bases in between. CDR1 is MNHEY and CDR2 is SMNVEV in the germline V gene (reference sequence). The CDR3 loop spans 15 amino acids. The CDR3 nucleotides read TGTGCCAGTTCGCGGCGGGAACCTCACTGGGACGAGCAGTACTTC. It translates to CASSRREPHWDEQYF.

The CDR3 bases are TGTGCCACCCGCGAGGTCGGTGAAGCTTTCTTT. Protein sequence: CATREVGEAFF. This sequence joins TRBV25-1 and TRBJ1-1; D call uncertain. The V gene's germline CDR1 is MGHDK and CDR2 SYGVNS. Trimming left V 10 bases short and J 7 bases short, with 13 bases between. There are 11 residues in the CDR3.

This sequence joins TRBV5-5 and TRBJ1-4; D might be TRBD1 (5 bases). From germline, CDR1 is SGHKS and CDR2 YYEKEE (reference sequence). This CDR3 is 16 amino acids long. The V gene lost 0 bases and the J gene lost 0 bases, with 9 bases spanning the gap. The CDR3 reads CASSLAPGSTNEKLFF. The CDR3 DNA reads TGTGCCAGCAGCTTGGCCCCAGGGTCAACTAATGAAAAACTGTTTTTT.